This T cell receptor (beta chain) appears in the sequencing data of a study of cytomegalovirus exposure and HLA in healthy donors (dated by TCRdb to about 2017). Regarding the research as a whole: In an earlier analysis of under 750 of the donors, approximately 260 Gb of sequence data and some 100 million unique TCR beta sequences from 150 million to 200 million T cells were reported. An early release that covered more than 550 HLA-typed donors contained approximately 300 gigabases of sequencing data and about 93 million unique TCR sequences. The genetic ancestry cluster associated with self-reported Caucasian donors included about four fifths of the 398 genotyped donors. The study aimed to test whether signatures of past pathogen exposure could be identified by cataloging public T cell receptors. The study profiled the T cell repertoires of around 700 subjects by immunosequencing and related them to cytomegalovirus serostatus. Besides the first cohort of around 700 subjects, a separate validation cohort made up of about 120 different subjects was used. To predict cytomegalovirus infection status, the study combined high-throughput TCR immunosequencing, statistical association of individual TCRs with disease status, and machine learning. A later analysis re-analyzed previously published TCR beta repertoires from 550 to 700 donors and added high-resolution HLA genotyping to study TCR occurrence patterns. In the later analysis, no new phenotypic data were used to find candidate immune exposures; instead, reliance was placed on TCR beta sequences and their occurrence across donors. An earlier analysis of approximately 500 of the donors applied high-throughput TCR beta sequencing to assess whether each TCR beta V gene segment acted as functional or pseudogenic. Donor age, sex, ethnicity and CMV serostatus were compiled alongside the repertoire data. Genome-wide SNP genotypes for about 65% of the roughly 670 donors were used in a later genetic analysis, which treated that subset as a discovery cohort. All discovery cohort repertoires had been generated on a single sequencing platform. HLA typing covered class I and class II loci at four-digit resolution. Typing coverage varied by locus: about 620-630 donors for A, B, C, DRB1 and DQB1; under 550 for DQA1; 600 to 610 for DPA1; about 450 for DPB1. Because of strong linkage in the cohort, four or five DR-DQ haplotypes were treated as single units for association and clustering. Among some 410 genotyped donors of the cohort, an average of about 220,000 unique TCR beta nucleotide sequences was sequenced per donor, of which 15% to 20% were non-productive. Overall study outcomes, separate from this receptor: The authors suggested that the approach could potentially be extended to other disease states and immunological phenotypes. Because counts were too low, 15 to 20 rarely observed V segments, including chromosome 9 orphons, were left out of the earlier analysis of a few hundred of the donors. Because some donors lacked HLA typing at each locus, the association tests relied only on the typed subset. A few of the identified cytomegalovirus-associated TCR beta chains were confirmed in vitro to be specific for cytomegalovirus antigens. Sequencing depth was assumed to be roughly uniform across donors in the presence/absence analyses, though that assumption may not hold. In a later genetic analysis, a missense DCLRE1C variant was associated with V-gene and J-gene trimming of TCR beta chains, and the association was replicated in an independent cohort. A later analysis reported that several top co-occurrence clusters appeared linked to parvovirus B19, influenza, CMV and Epstein-Barr virus. Correlated functional status among segregating V segments might be attributable to linkage disequilibrium, but an unknown experimental factor could not be ruled out. A later analysis associated 16,951 TCR beta sequences with specific HLA alleles at a false discovery rate of 0.05. In this cohort, only TCR beta chains were sequenced, and detectable features were limited by the absence of alpha or paired-chain data. A total of 150 to 200 TCR beta chains were listed by the study as associated with cytomegalovirus. A further reported finding was that TCR beta sequences accurately predicted the HLA-A and HLA-B alleles for most subjects in the first cohort. In a later analysis, the rate of TCR association differed among HLA loci, with DRB1 alleles having the most associated TCRs and HLA-C alleles having the fewest. A later analysis found that most CMV-associated TCR beta chains appeared HLA-restricted, with HLA associations seemingly driven largely by CMV exposure. Compared with equally common non-associated chains, HLA-associated TCR beta chains in a later analysis were more clonally expanded and had lower generation probabilities. The 87-base-pair reads could not distinguish some IMGT-functional V segments, including TRBV6-2 and TRBV6-3, so those segments were excluded. An earlier analysis of approximately 530 of the donors showed that most TCR beta V segments appeared in productive rearrangements either about 90% or about 30% of the time, which broadly matched IMGT annotations. Assigning TCR associations to individual alleles was difficult when HLA alleles, especially DR and DQ, strongly co-occurred. The classifier was reported to diagnose cytomegalovirus status with high specificity and sensitivity in both the original cohort and the validation cohort. A group of highly shared sequence variants was considered likely to be a technical artifact of the sequencing pipeline. A later genetic analysis reported fewer N-insertions in productive TCRs among donors in an Asian-associated ancestry cluster than the approximately 670-donor mean. While some public TCRs were present in many individuals, most TCR sequences turned up only very rarely across donors. The only immune exposure information available for the cohort was CMV serostatus.

This clone was detected once. The specificity of this receptor is unknown. Base quality data are lacking; no much larger clone is found one base away. The germline V gene encodes CDR1 MNHNS and CDR2 SASEGT. V and J are trimmed by 2 bases and 4 bases, and the gene matches miss 8 bases of the junction. There are 16 amino acids in the CDR3, from cysteine to phenylalanine inclusive. The CDR3 DNA has 48 bases and is translated from base 1. Libraries were built with the immunoSEQ multiplex PCR assay. For the multiplex PCR, a mixture combining 60 forward primers for TCR Vbeta segments and 13 reverse primers for TCR Jbeta segments was used. A multiplex PCR assay on genomic DNA amplified the CDR3 region of rearranged TCR beta genes. Amplified TCR beta libraries were sequenced as 87-base-pair reads on the Illumina HiSeq System. On the study's bioinformatics: A later analysis counted some 80 million unique TCR beta chains across the 650 to 800 repertoires, and roughly 9.9 million of these chains were shared by at least two donors. To remove PCR and sequencing errors, raw reads were error-corrected and collapsed into unique sequences using a nearest-neighbor algorithm that merged closely related sequences. V, D and J gene segments were assigned by aligning CDR3 sequences to IMGT reference sequences. Each retained sequence needed at least a six-nucleotide match to both a V gene segment and a J gene segment. Rearrangements were classified as productive when the CDR3 lacked stop codons and remained in frame with V and J, and all other rearrangements were classified as non-productive. Following IMGT convention, CDR3 was defined as the stretch from the second conserved V-encoded cysteine up to the conserved J-encoded phenylalanine. The earlier analysis of approximately 590 of the donors excluded any sequence lacking an unambiguous match to a single V gene segment. An earlier analysis of a few hundred of the donors called V segments functional above 56.7% productive rearrangements and segregating when the between-donor standard deviation exceeded 5%. To diagnose cytomegalovirus status from the catalog of TCR beta chain sequences, a statistical classification framework was built. A later analysis assigned V and J genes by comparing TCR nucleotide sequences with IMGT/GENE-DB human TR gene sequences. The TCRdist pipeline was used in a later analysis to assign CDR3 sequences and most-parsimonious VDJ recombination scenarios. In a later analysis, each TCR beta chain was defined by its CDR3 amino acid sequence together with its V-gene family, and reads without a unique V-gene family were excluded. In a later analysis, some 600 highly shared, low-generation-probability nucleotide sequences were removed to address suspected cross-contamination and a sequencing artifact. A later analysis calculated a clonal expansion index for each public chain from normalized within-repertoire ranks of inferred template counts. In a later analysis, generation probabilities were computed using a VDJ recombination model fitted to out-of-frame rearrangements, and the results were checked against IGoR. In a later analysis, hypergeometric tests were used to score TCR-TCR, TCR-HLA and TCR-CMV co-occurrence, with a repertoire-size bias correction applied to TCR pairs. In a later analysis, false discovery rates were estimated by permuting HLA or CMV assignments 20 times. A later analysis grouped co-occurring TCRs with DBSCAN, adding TCRdist sequence similarity when clustering within HLA-allele-positive subsets. Co-occurrence clustering excluded repertoires with fewer than 30,000 or more than 120,000 public chains, plus five with anomalous nucleotide sharing. TCRdb took this table from immuneACCESS and kept in-frame rearrangements with V and J called. Such tables lack part of the clones; where checked against another copy, unresolved V genes explain under half of the gap, and the rest is unexplained. Clone size and V and J calls were adopted from that table, with D and trimming inferred from the DNA. The sample table contains a few hundred thousand clones; only one count was recorded for around 65% of them. The top ten clones comprise under 3% of the sample.

The cohort consisted of 600 to 750 healthy bone marrow donors. All cohort members were sampled while nominally healthy, although unrecorded immune exposures were likely present. The donor tested CMV seronegative, placing the donor among the 352 seronegative members of the cohort. Every donor gave a peripheral blood sample, and the peripheral blood mononuclear cells from that sample were used for TCR beta sequencing. The Qiagen DNeasy Blood Extraction Kit was used to extract genomic DNA from the blood cell samples. Input material: PBMCs. This receptor was obtained from a female donor in good health and CMV-seronegative. The sequence is built from TRBV6-1 and TRBJ2-1; 7 bases in the middle match TRBD2. CDR3 sequence: CASSEYRAGPYNEQFF. The DNA sequence is as follows: TGTGCCAGCAGTGAATACCGAGCGGGACCGTACAATGAGCAGTTCTTC.